This entry describes one TCR beta chain. The target antigen is unknown. This entry belongs to a study of cytomegalovirus exposure and HLA in healthy donors. Across the whole study: The 90 to 150 validation repertoires, a later analysis reported, used the same platform as the 600 to 850 repertoires from the first cohort. Study-wide results and caveats: First-cohort TCR clusters tended to co-occur in the approximately 110 validation repertoires, a later analysis found. The classifier, whose performance was assessed in both the original and validation cohorts, reportedly diagnosed cytomegalovirus status with high specificity and sensitivity.

A roughly 120-subject validation cohort, separate from the approximately 670-subject first cohort, supplied the donors. Generated by immunoSEQ multiplex PCR, the TCRdb table keeps only in-frame clones and is missing some. The sample records around 120,000 clones, 88% being singletons. Germline V gives CDR1 ENHRY, CDR2 SYGVKD. The CDR3 covers 14 residues. V gave up 6 bases and J gave up 3 bases; unmatched junction bases: 4. The TCR comes from a man between 18 and 29 years old in good health and CMV-seropositive. The sequenced sample consisted of PBMCs. V is TRBV10-3 and J is TRBJ2-3; TRBD2 agrees at 9 bases. The CDR3, as DNA: TGTGCCATCAGCGCTAGCGGGGTTACAGATACGCAGTATTTT. It yields the protein CAISASGVTDTQYF.